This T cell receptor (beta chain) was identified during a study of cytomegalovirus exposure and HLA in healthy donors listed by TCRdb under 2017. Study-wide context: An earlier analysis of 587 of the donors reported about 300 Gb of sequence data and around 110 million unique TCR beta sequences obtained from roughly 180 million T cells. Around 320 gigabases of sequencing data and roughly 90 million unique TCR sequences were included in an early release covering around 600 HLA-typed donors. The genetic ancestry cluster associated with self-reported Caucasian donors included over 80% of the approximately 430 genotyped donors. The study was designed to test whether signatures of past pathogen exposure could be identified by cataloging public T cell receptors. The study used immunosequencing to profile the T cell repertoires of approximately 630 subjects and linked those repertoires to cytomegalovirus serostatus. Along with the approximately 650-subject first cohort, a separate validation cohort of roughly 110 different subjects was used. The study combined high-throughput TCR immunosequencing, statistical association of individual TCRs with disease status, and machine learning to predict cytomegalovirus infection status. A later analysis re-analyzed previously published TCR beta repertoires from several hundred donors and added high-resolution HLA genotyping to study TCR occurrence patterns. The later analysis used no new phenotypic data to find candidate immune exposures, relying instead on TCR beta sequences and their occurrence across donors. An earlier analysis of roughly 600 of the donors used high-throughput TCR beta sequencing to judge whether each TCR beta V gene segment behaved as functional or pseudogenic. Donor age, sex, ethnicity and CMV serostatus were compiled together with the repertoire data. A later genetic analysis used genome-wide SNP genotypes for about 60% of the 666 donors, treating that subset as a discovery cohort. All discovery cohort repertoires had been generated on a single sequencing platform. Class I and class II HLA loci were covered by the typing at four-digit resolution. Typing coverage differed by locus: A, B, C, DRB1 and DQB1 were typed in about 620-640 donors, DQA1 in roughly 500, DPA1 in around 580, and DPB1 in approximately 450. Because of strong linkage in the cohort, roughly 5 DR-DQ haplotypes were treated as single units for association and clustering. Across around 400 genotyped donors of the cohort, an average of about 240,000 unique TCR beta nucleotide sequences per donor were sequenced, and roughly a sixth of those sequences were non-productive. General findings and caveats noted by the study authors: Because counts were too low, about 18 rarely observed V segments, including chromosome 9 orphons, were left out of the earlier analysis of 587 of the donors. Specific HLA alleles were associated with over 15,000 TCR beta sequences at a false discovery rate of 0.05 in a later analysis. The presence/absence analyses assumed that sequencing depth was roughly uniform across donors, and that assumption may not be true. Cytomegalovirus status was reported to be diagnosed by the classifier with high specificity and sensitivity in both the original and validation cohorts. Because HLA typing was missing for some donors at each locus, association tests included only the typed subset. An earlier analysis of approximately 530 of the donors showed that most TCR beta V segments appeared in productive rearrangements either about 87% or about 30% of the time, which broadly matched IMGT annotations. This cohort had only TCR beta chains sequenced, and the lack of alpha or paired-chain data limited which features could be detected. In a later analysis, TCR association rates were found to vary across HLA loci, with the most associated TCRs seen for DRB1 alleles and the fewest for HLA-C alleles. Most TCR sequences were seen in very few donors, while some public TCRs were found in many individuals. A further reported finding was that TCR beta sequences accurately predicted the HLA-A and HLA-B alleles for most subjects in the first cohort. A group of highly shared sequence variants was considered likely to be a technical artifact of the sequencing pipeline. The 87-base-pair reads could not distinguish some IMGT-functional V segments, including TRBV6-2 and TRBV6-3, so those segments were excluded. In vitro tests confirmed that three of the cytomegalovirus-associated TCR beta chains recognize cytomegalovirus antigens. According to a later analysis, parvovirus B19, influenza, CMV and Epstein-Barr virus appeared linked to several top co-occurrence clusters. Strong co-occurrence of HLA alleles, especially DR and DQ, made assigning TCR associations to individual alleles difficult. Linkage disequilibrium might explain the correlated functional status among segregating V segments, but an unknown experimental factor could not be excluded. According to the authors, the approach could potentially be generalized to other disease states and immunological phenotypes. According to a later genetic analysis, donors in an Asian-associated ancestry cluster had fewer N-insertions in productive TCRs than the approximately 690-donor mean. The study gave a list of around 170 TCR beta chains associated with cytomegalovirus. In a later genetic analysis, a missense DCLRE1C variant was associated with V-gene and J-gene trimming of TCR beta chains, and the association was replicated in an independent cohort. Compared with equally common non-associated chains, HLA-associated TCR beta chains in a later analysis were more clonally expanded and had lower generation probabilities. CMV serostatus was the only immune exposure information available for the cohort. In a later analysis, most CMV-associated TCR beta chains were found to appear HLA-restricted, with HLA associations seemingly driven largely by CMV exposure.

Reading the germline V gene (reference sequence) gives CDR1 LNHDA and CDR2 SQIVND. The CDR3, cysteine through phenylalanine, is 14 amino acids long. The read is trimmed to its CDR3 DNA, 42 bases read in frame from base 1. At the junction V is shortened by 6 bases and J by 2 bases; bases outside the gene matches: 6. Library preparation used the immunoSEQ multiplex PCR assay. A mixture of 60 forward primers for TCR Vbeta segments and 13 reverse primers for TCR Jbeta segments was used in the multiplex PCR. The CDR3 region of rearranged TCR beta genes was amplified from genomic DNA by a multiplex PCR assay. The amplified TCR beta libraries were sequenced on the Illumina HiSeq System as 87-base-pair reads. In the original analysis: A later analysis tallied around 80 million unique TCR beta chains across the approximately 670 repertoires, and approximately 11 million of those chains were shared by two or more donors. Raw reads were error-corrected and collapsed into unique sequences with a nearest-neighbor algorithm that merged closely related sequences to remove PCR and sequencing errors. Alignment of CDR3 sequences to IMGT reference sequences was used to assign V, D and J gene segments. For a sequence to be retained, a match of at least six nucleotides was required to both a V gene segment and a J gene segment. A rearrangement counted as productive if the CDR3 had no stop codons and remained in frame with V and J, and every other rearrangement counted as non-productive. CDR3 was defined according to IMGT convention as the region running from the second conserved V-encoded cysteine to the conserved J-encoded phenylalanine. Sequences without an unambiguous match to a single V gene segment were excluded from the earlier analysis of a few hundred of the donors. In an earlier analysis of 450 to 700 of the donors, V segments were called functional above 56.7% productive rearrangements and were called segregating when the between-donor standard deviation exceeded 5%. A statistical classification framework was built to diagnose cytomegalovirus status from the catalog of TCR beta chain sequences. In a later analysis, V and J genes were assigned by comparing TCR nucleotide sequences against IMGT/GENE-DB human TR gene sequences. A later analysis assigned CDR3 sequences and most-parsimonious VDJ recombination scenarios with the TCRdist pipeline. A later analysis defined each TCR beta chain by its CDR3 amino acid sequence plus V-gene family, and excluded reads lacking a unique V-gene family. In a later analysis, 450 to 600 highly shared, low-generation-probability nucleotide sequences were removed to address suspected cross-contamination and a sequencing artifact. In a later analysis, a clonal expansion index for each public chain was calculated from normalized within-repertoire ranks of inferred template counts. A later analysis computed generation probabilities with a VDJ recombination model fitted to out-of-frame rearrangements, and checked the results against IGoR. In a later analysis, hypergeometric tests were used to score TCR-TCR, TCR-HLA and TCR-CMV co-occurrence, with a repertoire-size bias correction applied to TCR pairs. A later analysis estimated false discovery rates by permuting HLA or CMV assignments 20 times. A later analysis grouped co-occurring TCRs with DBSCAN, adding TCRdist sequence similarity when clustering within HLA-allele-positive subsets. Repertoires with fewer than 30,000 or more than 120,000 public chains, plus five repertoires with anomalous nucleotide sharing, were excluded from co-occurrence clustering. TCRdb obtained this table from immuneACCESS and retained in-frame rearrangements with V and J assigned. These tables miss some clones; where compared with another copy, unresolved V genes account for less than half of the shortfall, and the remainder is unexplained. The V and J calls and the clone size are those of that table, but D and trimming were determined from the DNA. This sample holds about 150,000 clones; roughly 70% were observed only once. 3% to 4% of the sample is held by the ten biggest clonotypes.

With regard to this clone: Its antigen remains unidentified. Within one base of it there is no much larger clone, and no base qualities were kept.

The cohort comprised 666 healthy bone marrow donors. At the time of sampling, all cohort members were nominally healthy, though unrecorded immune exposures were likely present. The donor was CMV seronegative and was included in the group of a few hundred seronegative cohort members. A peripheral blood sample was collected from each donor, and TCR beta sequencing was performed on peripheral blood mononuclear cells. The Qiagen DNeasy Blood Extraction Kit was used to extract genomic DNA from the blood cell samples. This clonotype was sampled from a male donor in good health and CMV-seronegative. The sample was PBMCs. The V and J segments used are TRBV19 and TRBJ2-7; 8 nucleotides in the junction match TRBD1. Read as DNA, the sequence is TGTGCCAGTAGGGCCGGGACAGGTCCCTACGAGCAGTACTTC. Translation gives CASRAGTGPYEQYF.